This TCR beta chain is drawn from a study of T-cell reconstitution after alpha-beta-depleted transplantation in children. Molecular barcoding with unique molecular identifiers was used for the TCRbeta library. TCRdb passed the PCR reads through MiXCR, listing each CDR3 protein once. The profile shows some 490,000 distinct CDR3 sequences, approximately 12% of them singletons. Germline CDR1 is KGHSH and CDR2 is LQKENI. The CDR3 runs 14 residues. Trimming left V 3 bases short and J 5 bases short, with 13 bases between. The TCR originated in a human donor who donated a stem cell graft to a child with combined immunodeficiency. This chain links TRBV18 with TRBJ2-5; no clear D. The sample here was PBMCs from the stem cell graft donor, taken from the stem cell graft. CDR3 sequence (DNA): TGTGCCAGCTCACCGGAAGGAGTTAAGGAGACCCAGTACTTC. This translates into CASSPEGVKETQYF. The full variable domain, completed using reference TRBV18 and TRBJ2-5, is NAGVMQNPRHLVRRRGQEARLRCSPMKGHSHVYWYRQLPEEGLKFMVYLQKENIIDESGMPKERFSAEFPKEGPSILRIQQVVRGDSAAYFCASSPEGVKETQYFGPGTRLLVL.